The entry below describes one TCR beta chain. Deletions cut 2 bases from V and 5 bases from J, with 7 bases between. This CDR3 is 13 amino acids long. CDR1 is KGHDR, CDR2 SFDVKD, per germline. This specimen comes from a study of response to subunit inactivated influenza vaccine. TCRdb used MiXCR to reprocess the RT-PCR reads, holding one entry per CDR3 protein. The sample lists under 200,000 distinct CDR3 sequences; about 12% were seen once. These same records also appear under a second study, on T cells expressing NK-cell markers. That report notes: The TCR beta cDNA came from 5'RACE template switching with UMIs.

The gene calls are TRBV24-1 and TRBJ2-3; no clear D. Sample: CD8+ T cells sorted from PBMCs, taken approximately 12 days after vaccination. This clonotype was obtained from a middle-aged man who received an inactivated influenza vaccine. This chain's CDR3 is CATSDWSGDTQYF. DNA for the CDR3: TGTGCCACCAGTGATTGGAGTGGAGATACGCAGTATTTT.